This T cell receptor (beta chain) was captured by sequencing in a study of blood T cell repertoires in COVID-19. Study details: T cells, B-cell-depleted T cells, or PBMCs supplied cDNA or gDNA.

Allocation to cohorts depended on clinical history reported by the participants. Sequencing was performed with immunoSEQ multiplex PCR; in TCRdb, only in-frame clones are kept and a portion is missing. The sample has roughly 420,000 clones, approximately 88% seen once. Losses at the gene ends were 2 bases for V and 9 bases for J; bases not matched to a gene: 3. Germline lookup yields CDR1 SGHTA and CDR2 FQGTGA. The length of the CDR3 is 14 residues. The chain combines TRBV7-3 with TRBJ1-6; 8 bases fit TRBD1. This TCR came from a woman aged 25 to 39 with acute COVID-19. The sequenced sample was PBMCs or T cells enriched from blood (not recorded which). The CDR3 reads CASSLQQGVSPLHF. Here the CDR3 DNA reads TGTGCCAGCAGCTTACAACAGGGGGTTTCACCCCTCCACTTT. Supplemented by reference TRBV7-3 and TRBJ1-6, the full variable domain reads GAGVSQTPSNKVTEKGKYVELRCDPISGHTALYWYRQSLGQGPEFLIYFQGTGAADDSGLPNDRFFAVRPEGSVSTLKIQRTERGDSAVYLCASSLQQGVSPLHFGNGTRLTVT.